This TCR beta chain was documented in a study of CD8 T cells in Susac syndrome. Broader study findings: Individuals included in the TCR sequencing and HLA analysis were acknowledged by the study to be relatively few in number.

With random hexamers, reverse transcription was performed on about 0.5 to 1 ug of RNA. A multiplex approach, immunoSEQ multiplex PCR, amplified TCR beta CDR3 across 54 Vbeta and 13 Jbeta. TCRdb reanalysed the immunoSEQ multiplex PCR reads using MiXCR and keeps one entry per CDR3 protein. The sample yields 150,000 to 190,000 distinct CDR3 sequences, approximately 94% seen once. For this clonotype: Antigen: not known.

With 4 bases clipped from V and 7 bases from J, the junction kept 11 bases outside the gene matches. CDR1 and CDR2 from the germline V gene are MGHRA and YSYEKL. CDR3 length: 16 residues. TCR beta was sequenced from blood CD8+ and CD4+ T cells. The multiple sclerosis controls were treatment-naive patients with relapsing-remitting disease that was stable or active. The sequence came from a human donor with multiple sclerosis. The material sequenced was CD8+ T cells from PBMCs. This chain links TRBV4-1 with TRBJ2-1; 9 bases align to TRBD1. This chain's CDR3 is CASSLLTGTGKNEQFF. Here the CDR3 DNA reads TGCGCCAGCAGCCTATTAACCGGGACAGGGAAAAATGAGCAGTTCTTC.